The 15 T cell receptor beta chains given below trace back to one sample, sequenced in a study of metastatic and nonmetastatic thyroid tumors. TCRdb re-clonotyped the PCR reads via MiXCR. This table has some 41,000 clones, approximately 28% appearing once. Ahead of thyroid surgery, no patient had received treatment of any kind. Sequenced material: blood. The receptor source for this set is a male donor with papillary thyroid cancer or a benign thyroid nodule (not recorded which). Some clones in this sample may be carry-over from other donors' samples.

The chain joins TRBV20-1 to TRBJ1-2, with D unresolved. This CDR3 is 12 amino acids long. V dropped 6 bases and J dropped 5 bases, with 13 bases sitting between them. The germline V gene encodes CDR1 DFQATT and CDR2 SNEGSKA (reference sequence). In DNA form, the CDR3 reads TGCAGTGCCAGTCAATGGTTTTATGGCTACACCTTC. It specifies CSASQWFYGYTF.

The V and J genes are TRBV6-2 or TRBV6-3 and TRBJ1-2, with 8 bases lining up with TRBD1. J lost 4 bases, V lost 7 bases, and 2 bases had no gene match. CDR1 and CDR2 from the germline V gene are MNHEY and SVGEGT. The CDR3 extends over 12 amino acids. CDR3 amino acids: CASKDRAYGYTF. DNA of the CDR3: TGTGCCAGCAAGGACAGGGCCTATGGCTACACCTTC.

There are many counts of this clone. The chain carries TRBV3-1 and TRBJ1-6, with a weak D call TRBD1 (5 bases). In germline, CDR1 is LGHDT, CDR2 YNNKEL (reference sequence). The V gene lost 5 bases and the J gene lost 0 bases, with 11 bases spanning the gap. CDR3 size: 16 residues. CDR3 sequence reads: CASSAAGSSYNSPLHF. CDR3 coding DNA: TGTGCCAGCAGCGCGGCAGGGAGCTCCTATAATTCACCCCTCCACTTT.

The rearrangement joins TRBV20-1 to TRBJ2-7; no clear D gene. Germline V CDR1 and CDR2: DFQATT, SNEGSKA (reference sequence). This CDR3 is built from 13 residues. Trimming removed 1 base from V and 5 bases from J, with 12 bases in between. CDR3 bases: TGCAGTGCTAGAGTAGGGTTTTCCCACGAGCAGTACTTC. It specifies CSARVGFSHEQYF.

This clone was counted ten times or more. The rearrangement links TRBV28 to TRBJ1-5; D is possibly TRBD1 (5 bases). The CDR3 consists of 15 residues. CDR1 is MDHEN, CDR2 SYDVKM, per germline. With 2 bases removed from V and 0 bases from J, the gap between germline ends came to 8 bases. The CDR3 region has the DNA TGTGCCAGCAGTTTACTAGGGACTAGCAATCAGCCCCAGCATTTT. As protein: CASSLLGTSNQPQHF.

The V and J genes are TRBV20-1 and TRBJ2-5; 7 nucleotides line up with TRBD2. The CDR3 consists of 15 residues. Trimming at V came to 3 bases and at J to 4 bases, leaving 11 bases not matched to a gene. Germline CDR1 reads DFQATT; CDR2 reads SNEGSKA (reference sequence). The chain's CDR3 is CSASSGFGARETQYF. CDR3 bases: TGCAGTGCTAGTAGCGGGTTTGGGGCCAGAGAGACCCAGTACTTC.

The CDR3 nucleotides read TGTGCCAGCAGGGAGCGGGGCTCGTCTAACTCCTACAATGAGCAGTTCTTC. Protein sequence: CASRERGSSNSYNEQFF. The chain recombines TRBV6-1 with TRBJ2-1, with 7 positions matching TRBD2. Germline V lookup: CDR1 MNHNS, CDR2 SASEGT. The V segment lost 6 bases and the J segment 0 bases; nucleotides outside the gene matches: 11. The CDR3 has 17 residues.

This CDR3 is CAISLTGVAYNEQFF. CDR3 DNA sequence: TGTGCAATCAGCTTAACCGGGGTGGCCTACAATGAGCAGTTCTTC. The chain couples TRBV7-3 to TRBJ2-1; perhaps TRBD2 as D (5 bases). CDR3 size: 15 residues. CDR1 and CDR2 from the germline V gene are SGHTA and FQGTGA.

The chain is built from TRBV12-5 and TRBJ2-3; the match to TRBD2 covers 13 bases. J was trimmed by 1 base and V by 1 base; bases with no gene match: 5. Germline V gene data show CDR1 as LGHNT and CDR2 as FRNRAP. The CDR3 totals 18 residues. In nucleotides, the CDR3 is TGTGCTAGTGGTTTGGGACTAGCGGGAGGAGTTGGCACAGATACGCAGTATTTT. This encodes CASGLGLAGGVGTDTQYF.

The chain uses TRBV25-1 and TRBJ1-6, with 8 positions matching TRBD1. V shed 7 bases, J shed 16 bases, and the junction held 9 bases outside the gene matches. Per the germline V gene, CDR1 is MGHDK and CDR2 is SYGVNS. The CDR3 spans 12 residues. The CDR3 here is CASTSGQGKLHF. CDR3 in DNA: TGTGCCAGCACCTCTGGACAGGGCAAGCTCCACTTT.

This clone was recorded a few times. The V gene is TRBV5-1, the J gene TRBJ1-6; D remains unclear. V was cut by 4 bases and J by 9 bases, with 14 bases left in between. CDR3 length: 14 amino acids. Germline V gene data show CDR1 as SGHRS and CDR2 as YFSETQ. The CDR3 DNA follows: TGCGCCAGCAGCCTATGGGTACAACGTTCACCCCTCCACTTT. Amino acid sequence: CASSLWVQRSPLHF.

Worth noting for this clone: One end of the junction varies from germline; a read error may be responsible. This rearrangement joins TRBV9 to TRBJ2-1; 7 nucleotides match TRBD2. This CDR3 region has 16 residues. CDR1 and CDR2 (germline): SGDLS, YYNGEE. CDR3 sequence reads: CARSATLAAFFNEQFF. The CDR3 nucleotides are TGTGCCAGAAGCGCCACTCTAGCGGCATTCTTCAATGAGCAGTTCTTC.

This clone was seen many times. This chain joins TRBV6-1 and TRBJ2-6; maybe TRBD1 (5 bases). The CDR3 is made up of 15 amino acids. Germline CDR1 and CDR2: MNHNS and SASEGT. Deletions cut 5 bases from V and 1 base from J, with 9 bases between. CDR3 amino acids: CASSLQVSGANVLTF. CDR3 DNA: TGTGCCAGCAGTCTACAGGTGTCTGGGGCCAACGTCCTGACTTTC.

This chain connects TRBV11-2 to TRBJ2-1; 8 nucleotides agree with TRBD2. Germline V gives CDR1 SGHAT, CDR2 FQNNGV. J gave up 7 bases and V 7 bases, and 6 bases lay outside the gene matches. CDR3 size: 13 residues. Written as DNA, the CDR3 is TGTGCCAGCACCTCCGGGACTAGAAATGAGCAGTTCTTC. Translating gives CASTSGTRNEQFF.

As for this clone: One end of the junction is discordant with germline, which a read error may explain. The rearrangement links TRBV6-1 to TRBJ2-3; 12 bases match TRBD2. This CDR3 comprises 15 residues. Germline values: CDR1 MNHNS, CDR2 SASEGT. CDR3: CASSEGTSGADTQYF. CDR3 DNA: TGTGCCAGCAGTGAAGGGACTAGCGGGGCGGATACACAGTATTTT.